These 29 T cell receptor beta chains were all obtained from the same sample, sequenced in a study of shared clonotypes between healthy human individuals. Libraries were prepared by immunoSEQ multiplex PCR; TCRdb keeps only in-frame clonotypes and omits some of them. The sample has approximately 97,000 clones, around 67% seen once. The sample was memory CD8+ T cells sorted from blood. The subset denotes: CD45RO+ cells pooled with CCR7-negative TemRA cells. Every receptor here comes from a man younger than 45 in good health.

The J gene is TRBJ2-7, the V gene TRBV6-6; D is uncertain. The germline V gene has CDR1 MNHNY and CDR2 SVGAGI (reference sequence). The CDR3 consists of 12 residues. V was shortened by 6 bases and J by 4 bases, with 10 bases between the two germline ends. CDR3 sequence reads: CASRTDGYEQYF. The CDR3 coding sequence is TGTGCCAGCAGGACGGACGGTTACGAGCAGTACTTC.

The chain is built from TRBV18 and TRBJ1-5; no firm D call. The CDR3 covers 14 residues. Per the germline V gene, CDR1 is KGHSH and CDR2 is LQKENI. Between the trimmed V and J ends, which lost 6 bases and 1 base, there was a span of 10 bases. The CDR3: CASSLDGSNQPQHF. As DNA, the CDR3 is TGTGCCAGCTCTCTGGACGGAAGCAATCAGCCCCAGCATTTT. The full variable domain, completed using reference TRBV18 and TRBJ1-5, is NAGVMQNPRHLVRRRGQEARLRCSPMKGHSHVYWYRQLPEEGLKFMVYLQKENIIDESGMPKERFSAEFPKEGPSILRIQQVVRGDSAAYFCASSLDGSNQPQHFGDGTRLSIL.

The rearrangement joins TRBV7-9 to TRBJ2-7; D unresolved. CDR1 is SEHNR and CDR2 is FQNEAQ in the germline V gene (reference sequence). The CDR3 loop spans 12 amino acids. Between the trimmed V and J ends, which lost 5 bases and 5 bases, there was a span of 10 bases. CDR3 residues: CASSQGPDEQYF. DNA for the CDR3: TGTGCCAGCAGCCAAGGACCCGACGAGCAGTACTTC.

This chain joins TRBV7-9 and TRBJ1-1; TRBD1 aligns across 8 bases. Germline CDR1 and CDR2: SEHNR and FQNEAQ (reference sequence). This CDR3 is built from 15 residues. V was pared by 3 bases and J by 5 bases, with 8 bases of the junction left unmatched. The CDR3 loop is CASSFPQGAGTEAFF. CDR3 sequence (DNA): TGTGCCAGCAGCTTTCCGCAGGGGGCAGGAACTGAAGCTTTCTTT.

This chain uses TRBV7-9 with TRBJ1-1; D is uncertain. V gave up 5 bases and J gave up 0 bases, with 16 bases separating them. CDR1 and CDR2 (germline): SEHNR, FQNEAQ (reference sequence). The CDR3 contains 16 residues. CDR3 nucleotide sequence: TGTGCCAGCAGCGCGTGGAAAGGGCTTATGAACACTGAAGCTTTCTTT. Translating gives CASSAWKGLMNTEAFF.

The CDR3 DNA is TGTGCCAGCAGCCAGCCGGGACTAGTGTACGAGCAGTACTTC. It codes for CASSQPGLVYEQYF. The genes are TRBV7-9 and TRBJ2-7; 8 positions agree with TRBD2. CDR3 length: 14 residues. The V and J ends lost 5 bases and 4 bases, in that order; junction bases with no gene match: 7. CDR1 is SEHNR, CDR2 FQNEAQ, per germline (reference sequence).

This clone was detected only once. The chain combines TRBV7-8 with TRBJ2-7; possibly TRBD2 for D (6 bases). Germline CDR1 and CDR2: SGHVS and FQNEAQ. This CDR3 has 14 residues. Between the trimmed V and J ends, which lost 5 bases and 4 bases, there was a span of 15 bases. CDR3 region: CASSPGTPEYEQYF. In DNA form, the CDR3 reads TGTGCCAGCAGCCCTGGGACTCCCGAGTACGAGCAGTACTTC.

The chain combines TRBV11-2 with TRBJ1-2, with 10 bases aligning to TRBD1. CDR1 and CDR2 from the germline V gene are SGHAT and FQNNGV. The CDR3 contains 13 residues. Trimming took 4 bases from V and 5 from J; bases not matched to a gene: 1. The chain's CDR3 is CASSWTGGYGYTF. The CDR3 DNA sequence: TGTGCCAGCAGCTGGACAGGGGGGTATGGCTACACCTTC.

The chain employs TRBV27 and TRBJ1-2; D is unresolved. The germline V gene has CDR1 MNHEY and CDR2 SMNVEV (reference sequence). The CDR3 sequence is 12 residues long. Trimming removed 6 bases at V and 6 bases at J, with 11 bases between. This CDR3 reads CASRTSGHGYTF. In DNA, the CDR3 is TGTGCCAGCAGGACGTCCGGGCATGGCTACACCTTC.

The chain couples TRBV11-2 to TRBJ2-3; D ambiguous. Trimming pared 5 bases from V and 0 bases from J, leaving 12 bases between. Germline V gene lookup returns CDR1 SGHAT and CDR2 FQNNGV. The CDR3 sequence is 15 residues long. This CDR3 is CASSQERPSTDTQYF. CDR3 coding DNA: TGTGCCAGCAGCCAAGAACGACCTAGCACAGATACGCAGTATTTT.

This clone was seen a few times. This rearrangement joins TRBV28 to TRBJ1-5, with D possibly matching TRBD1 (5 bases). V shed 0 bases and J shed 8 bases, with 11 bases lying between them. CDR3 length equals 14 residues. CDR1 is MDHEN and CDR2 is SYDVKM in the germline V gene. CDR3 nucleotide sequence: TGTGCCAGCAGTTTATGGCAGGGAAGGAAGCCCCAGCATTTT. Translation: CASSLWQGRKPQHF. Full variable domain (rest looked up from reference TRBV28 and TRBJ1-5): DVKVTQSSRYLVKRTGEKVFLECVQDMDHENMFWYRQDPGLGLRLIYFSYDVKMKEKGDIPEGYSVSREKKERFSLILESASTNQTSMYLCASSLWQGRKPQHFGDGTRLSIL.

V is TRBV19 and J is TRBJ2-4, with TRBD1 identical over 8 bases. V lost 5 bases and J lost 0; bases outside the gene matches: 3. CDR3 length: 15 residues. Germline V gene data show CDR1 as LNHDA and CDR2 as SQIVND (reference sequence). The CDR3 spells CASSPGQGAKNIQYF. The CDR3 bases are TGTGCCAGTAGTCCCGGACAGGGAGCCAAAAACATTCAGTACTTC.

J is TRBJ2-3 and V is TRBV18; D remains unclear. CDR1 is KGHSH and CDR2 is LQKENI in the germline V gene. This CDR3 contains 12 residues. Trimming left V 2 bases short and J 4 bases short, with 4 bases between. DNA for the CDR3: TGTGCCAGCTCACCAAATGCAGATACGCAGTATTTT. It specifies CASSPNADTQYF.

The sample holds a few counts of this clone. The V gene is TRBV19, the J gene TRBJ2-7; D remains unclear. Trimming removed 6 bases at V and 3 bases at J, with 9 bases between. This CDR3 is 12 amino acids long. Per germline, CDR1 LNHDA and CDR2 SQIVND (reference sequence). The CDR3 spells CASSGIGYEQYF. The CDR3 DNA reads TGTGCCAGTAGCGGAATTGGCTACGAGCAGTACTTC.

The rearrangement joins TRBV2 to TRBJ1-1, with 8 bases matching TRBD1. The junction had 7 bases not matched to a gene; V was cut back by 11 bases and J by 5 bases. The CDR3 loop spans 12 amino acids. The germline V gene encodes CDR1 SNHLY and CDR2 FYNNEI. The CDR3 coding sequence is TGTGCCGGAGACAGGGGAGAAACTGAAGCTTTCTTT. Protein sequence: CAGDRGETEAFF.

V gene TRBV11-1 combines with J gene TRBJ2-3; 7 nucleotides match TRBD1. From germline, CDR1 is SGHAT and CDR2 FQDESV (reference sequence). V shed 6 bases and J 2 bases; nucleotides not matched to a gene: 11. The CDR3 is 16 amino acids. CDR3 nucleotide sequence: TGTGCCAGCAGTCAGGGGCAGGGGGATTACACAGATACGCAGTATTTT. Protein: CASSQGQGDYTDTQYF.

V usage is TRBV7-9 and J usage is TRBJ2-5; TRBD2 agrees at 7 bases. V trimming: 11 bases; J trimming: 4 bases; junction bases outside the gene matches: 13. Per germline, CDR1 SEHNR and CDR2 FQNEAQ (reference sequence). The CDR3 loop spans 14 amino acids. CDR3 sequence: CAENEAGDPETQYF. The DNA of the CDR3 is TGTGCCGAAAATGAGGCGGGAGACCCAGAGACCCAGTACTTC.

V is TRBV29-1 and J is TRBJ2-3, with D tentatively TRBD2 (5 bases). The V end was cut by 2 bases, the J end by 2 bases, with 14 bases between. Germline V gives CDR1 SQVTM, CDR2 ANQGSEA. The CDR3 loop spans 15 amino acids. CDR3 amino acids: CSVESAEAITDTQYF. The CDR3 DNA sequence: TGCAGCGTTGAATCGGCGGAGGCCATCACAGATACGCAGTATTTT.

V usage is TRBV4-3 and J usage is TRBJ2-7; D gene ambiguous. Per germline, CDR1 LGHNA and CDR2 YSLEER. With 2 bases removed from V and 4 bases from J, the gap between germline ends came to 9 bases. The CDR3 covers 13 residues. The CDR3 DNA reads as TGCGCCAGCAGCCAAAGGGTGATGTACGAGCAGTACTTC. This sequence encodes CASSQRVMYEQYF.

This clone ranks as medium-sized. Other DNA sequences from this sample encode an identical CDR3 as well. This chain uses TRBV5-6 with TRBJ1-2, with D possibly matching TRBD1 (5 bases). Germline V CDR1 and CDR2: SGHDT, YYEEEE. V lost 0 bases to trimming and J lost 3 bases, with 15 bases between them. This CDR3 spans 16 amino acids. The CDR3: CASSLDGRRGHYGYTF. The CDR3 bases are TGTGCCAGCAGCTTGGACGGACGGAGGGGACACTATGGCTACACCTTC. Variable domain in full (rest from reference TRBV5-6 and TRBJ1-2): DAGVTQSPTHLIKTRGQQVTLRCSPKSGHDTVSWYQQALGQGPQFIFQYYEEEERQRGNFPDRFSGHQFPNYSSELNVNALLLGDSALYLCASSLDGRRGHYGYTFGSGTRLTVV.

V usage is TRBV28 and J usage is TRBJ2-3; TRBD1 aligns across 10 bases. Per the germline V gene, CDR1 is MDHEN and CDR2 is SYDVKM. This CDR3 contains 15 residues. J lost 6 bases, V lost 6 bases, and 9 bases had no gene match. DNA for the CDR3: TGTGCCAGCAGGCCAGGGACAGGGGATGTGGATACGCAGTATTTT. It codes for CASRPGTGDVDTQYF. The whole variable domain, remainder taken from reference TRBV28 and TRBJ2-3, is DVKVTQSSRYLVKRTGEKVFLECVQDMDHENMFWYRQDPGLGLRLIYFSYDVKMKEKGDIPEGYSVSREKKERFSLILESASTNQTSMYLCASRPGTGDVDTQYFGPGTRLTVL.

V gene TRBV6-5 combines with J gene TRBJ1-1; 7 positions agree with TRBD1. With 6 bases clipped from V and 5 bases from J, the junction kept 3 bases outside the gene matches. This CDR3 comprises 12 residues. Looked up from germline, CDR1 is MNHEY and CDR2 is SVGAGI. CDR3 protein: CASRPTGTEAFF. In DNA form, the CDR3 reads TGTGCCAGCAGACCGACAGGGACTGAAGCTTTCTTT.

The V gene is TRBV7-2, the J gene TRBJ1-3; 8 bases line up with TRBD1. Germline assignment: CDR1 SGHTA and CDR2 FQGNSA. The CDR3 has 15 residues. The V gene end was trimmed by 4 bases and the J gene end by 4 bases; junction bases not matched to a gene: 6. The CDR3 here is CASSYTGGNGNTIYF. The CDR3 nucleotides read TGTGCCAGCAGCTATACAGGGGGAAACGGAAACACCATATATTTT.

This clone turned up a few times. J is TRBJ2-7 and V is TRBV11-1; D may match TRBD1 or TRBD2 (6 bases each). In germline, CDR1 is SGHAT, CDR2 FQDESV (reference sequence). Trimming removed 2 bases from V and 6 bases from J, with 14 bases in between. CDR3 size: 14 residues. The CDR3 DNA follows: TGTGCCAGCAGCTTATCTCCCAGGGGAGGCGAGCAGTACTTC. Protein product: CASSLSPRGGEQYF.

CDR3 bases: TGTGCCAGCAGTTTACTAGCGGGTCTATACAATGAGCAGTTCTTC. Protein sequence: CASSLLAGLYNEQFF. The J gene is TRBJ2-1, the V gene TRBV6-4; 9 nucleotides agree with TRBD2. The V segment lost 5 bases and the J segment 4 bases; nucleotides outside the gene matches: 6. The CDR3 runs to 15 residues. Per the germline V gene, CDR1 is MRHNA and CDR2 is SNTAGT.

The chain recombines TRBV29-1 with TRBJ2-3; D call uncertain. The CDR3 covers 11 residues. CDR1 SQVTM and CDR2 ANQGSEA come from the germline V gene. Deletions cut 7 bases from V and 3 bases from J, with 8 bases between. The CDR3 bases are TGCAGCGCAGACCAAACAGATACGCAGTATTTT. Residues: CSADQTDTQYF.

The chain uses TRBV19 and TRBJ2-3; TRBD2 agrees at 11 bases. With V trimmed by 2 bases and J by 0 bases, 13 bases remained unmatched. This CDR3 is built from 20 residues. Germline V gene lookup returns CDR1 LNHDA and CDR2 SQIVND (reference sequence). CDR3 DNA sequence: TGTGCCAGTAGTATAAGTTTTCGGCTAGCGGGAGGTACTAGCACAGATACGCAGTATTTT. Amino acids: CASSISFRLAGGTSTDTQYF. The complete variable domain, with remaining parts taken from reference TRBV19 and TRBJ2-3, reads DGGITQSPKYLFRKEGQNVTLSCEQNLNHDAMYWYRQDPGQGLRLIYYSQIVNDFQKGDIAEGYSVSREKKESFPLTVTSAQKNPTAFYLCASSISFRLAGGTSTDTQYFGPGTRLTVL.

The rearrangement links TRBV6-1 to TRBJ2-7; 8 nucleotides match TRBD2. The germline V gene encodes CDR1 MNHNS and CDR2 SASEGT. CDR3 length equals 16 residues. V lost 4 bases to trimming and J lost 4 bases; unmatched junction nucleotides: 12. Here the CDR3 DNA reads TGTGCCAGCAGTGTAGCGGGGAACCCAAAATCTTACGAGCAGTACTTC. It specifies CASSVAGNPKSYEQYF.

V and J are TRBV6-1 and TRBJ2-3; 8 nucleotides line up with TRBD1. There are 14 residues in the CDR3. The germline CDR1 and CDR2 sequences are MNHNS and SASEGT. V lost 6 bases and J lost 3; bases outside the gene matches: 5. In DNA, the CDR3 is TGTGCCAGCAGCAGGGGGCGCGATACAGATACGCAGTATTTT. Translating it yields CASSRGRDTDTQYF.